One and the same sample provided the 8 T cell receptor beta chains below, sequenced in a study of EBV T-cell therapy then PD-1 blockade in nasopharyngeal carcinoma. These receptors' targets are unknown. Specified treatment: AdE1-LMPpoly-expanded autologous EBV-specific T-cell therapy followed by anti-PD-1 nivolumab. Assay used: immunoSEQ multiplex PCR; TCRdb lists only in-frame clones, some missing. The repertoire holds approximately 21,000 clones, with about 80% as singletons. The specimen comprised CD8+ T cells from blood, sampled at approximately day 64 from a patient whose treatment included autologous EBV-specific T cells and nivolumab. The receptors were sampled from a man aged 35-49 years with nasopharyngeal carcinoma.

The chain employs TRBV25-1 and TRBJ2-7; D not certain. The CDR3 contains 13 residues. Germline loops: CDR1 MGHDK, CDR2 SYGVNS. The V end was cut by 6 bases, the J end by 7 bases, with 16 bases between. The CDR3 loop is CASSSGDVGEQYF. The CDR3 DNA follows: TGTGCCAGCAGCTCAGGCGACGTTGGAGAGCAGTACTTC.

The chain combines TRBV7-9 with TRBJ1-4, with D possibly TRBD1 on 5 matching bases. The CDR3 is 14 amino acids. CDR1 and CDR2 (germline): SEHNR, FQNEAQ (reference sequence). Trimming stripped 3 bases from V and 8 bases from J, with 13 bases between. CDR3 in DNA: TGTGCCAGCAGCTTGGGGCCCACAGACGAAAAACTGTTTTTT. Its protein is CASSLGPTDEKLFF.

The CDR3: CASSPEEGSEQFF. For the CDR3, the DNA is TGTGCCAGCAGTCCCGAGGAAGGGTCGGAGCAGTTCTTC. The V gene is TRBV27, the J gene TRBJ2-1; no reliable D call. Trimming cost V 5 bases and J 10 bases, with 15 bases left between them. The CDR3 is made up of 13 amino acids. Per the germline V gene, CDR1 is MNHEY and CDR2 is SMNVEV (reference sequence).

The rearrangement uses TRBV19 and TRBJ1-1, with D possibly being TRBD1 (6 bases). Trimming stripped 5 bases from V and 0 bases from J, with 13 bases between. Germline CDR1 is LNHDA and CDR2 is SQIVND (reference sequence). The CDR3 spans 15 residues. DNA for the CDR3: TGTGCCAGTAGTGCACCACAGGGTATGAACACTGAAGCTTTCTTT. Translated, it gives CASSAPQGMNTEAFF.

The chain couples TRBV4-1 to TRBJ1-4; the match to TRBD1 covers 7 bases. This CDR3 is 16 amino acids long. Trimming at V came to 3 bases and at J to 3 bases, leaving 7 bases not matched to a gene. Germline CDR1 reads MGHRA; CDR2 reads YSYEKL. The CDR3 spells CASSQRTGVPNEKLFF. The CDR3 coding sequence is TGCGCCAGCAGCCAGCGTACAGGGGTTCCTAATGAAAAACTGTTTTTT.

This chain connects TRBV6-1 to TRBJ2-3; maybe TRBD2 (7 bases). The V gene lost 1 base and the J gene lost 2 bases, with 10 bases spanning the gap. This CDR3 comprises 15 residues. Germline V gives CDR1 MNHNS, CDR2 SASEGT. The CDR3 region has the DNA TGTGCCAGCAGTGAAGAGGCGGGGGCCACAGATACGCAGTATTTT. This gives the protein CASSEEAGATDTQYF.

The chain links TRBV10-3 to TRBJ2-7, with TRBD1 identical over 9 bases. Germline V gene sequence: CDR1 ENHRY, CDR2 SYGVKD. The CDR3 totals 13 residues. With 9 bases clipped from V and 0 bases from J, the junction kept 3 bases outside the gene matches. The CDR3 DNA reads TGTGCCATAGGGACAGGGAGCTCCTACGAGCAGTACTTC. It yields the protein CAIGTGSSYEQYF.

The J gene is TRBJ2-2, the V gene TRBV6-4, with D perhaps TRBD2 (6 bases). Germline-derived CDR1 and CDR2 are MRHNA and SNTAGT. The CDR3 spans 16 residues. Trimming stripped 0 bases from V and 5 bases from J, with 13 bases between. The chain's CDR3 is CASSDSVEGGTGELFF. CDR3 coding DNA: TGTGCCAGCAGTGACTCGGTGGAGGGAGGAACCGGGGAGCTGTTTTTT.